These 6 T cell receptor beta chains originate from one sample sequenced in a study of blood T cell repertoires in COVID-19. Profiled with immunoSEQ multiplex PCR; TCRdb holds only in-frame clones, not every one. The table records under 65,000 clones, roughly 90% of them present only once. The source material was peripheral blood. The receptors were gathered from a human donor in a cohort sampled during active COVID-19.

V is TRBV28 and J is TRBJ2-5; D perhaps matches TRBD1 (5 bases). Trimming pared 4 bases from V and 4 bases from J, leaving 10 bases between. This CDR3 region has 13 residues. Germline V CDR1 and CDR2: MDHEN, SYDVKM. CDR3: CASSSRVVETQYF. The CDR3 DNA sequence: TGTGCCAGCAGTTCCAGGGTAGTAGAGACCCAGTACTTC.

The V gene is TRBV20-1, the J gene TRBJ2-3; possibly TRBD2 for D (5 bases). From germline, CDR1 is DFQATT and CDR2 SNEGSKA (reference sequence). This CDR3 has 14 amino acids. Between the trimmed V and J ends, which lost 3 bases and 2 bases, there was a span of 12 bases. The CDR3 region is CSASVGVYTDTQYF. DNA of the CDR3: TGCAGTGCTAGTGTGGGAGTCTACACAGATACGCAGTATTTT.

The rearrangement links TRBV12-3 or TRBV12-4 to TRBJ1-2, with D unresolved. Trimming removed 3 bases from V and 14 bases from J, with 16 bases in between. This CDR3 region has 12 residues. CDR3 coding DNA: TGTGCCAGCAGTTTTGAGGTGTCCGCCTGTACCTTC. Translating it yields CASSFEVSACTF.

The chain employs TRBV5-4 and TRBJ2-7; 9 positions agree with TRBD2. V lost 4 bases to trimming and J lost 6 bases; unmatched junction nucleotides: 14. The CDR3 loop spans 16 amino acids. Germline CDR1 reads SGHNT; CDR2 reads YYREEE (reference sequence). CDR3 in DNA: TGTGCCAGCAGCCCATCCCCAGGGCGGGAGGGTCTCGAGCAGTACTTC. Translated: CASSPSPGREGLEQYF.

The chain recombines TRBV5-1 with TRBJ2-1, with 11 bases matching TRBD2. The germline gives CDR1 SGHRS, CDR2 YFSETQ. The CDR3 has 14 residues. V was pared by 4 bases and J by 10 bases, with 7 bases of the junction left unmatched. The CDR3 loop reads CASSMTTSGAEQFF. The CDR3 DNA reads TGCGCCAGCAGCATGACGACTAGCGGGGCCGAGCAGTTCTTC. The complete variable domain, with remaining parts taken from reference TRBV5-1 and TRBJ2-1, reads KAGVTQTPRYLIKTRGQQVTLSCSPISGHRSVSWYQQTPGQGLQFLFEYFSETQRNKGNFPGRFSGRQFSNSRSEMNVSTLELGDSALYLCASSMTTSGAEQFFGPGTRLTVL.

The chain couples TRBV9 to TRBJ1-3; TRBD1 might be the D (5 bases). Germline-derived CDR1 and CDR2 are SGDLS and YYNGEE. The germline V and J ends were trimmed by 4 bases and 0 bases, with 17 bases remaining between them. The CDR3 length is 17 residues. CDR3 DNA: TGTGCCAGCAGCCCCTCGGGGGGGGGTGTCTCTGGAAACACCATATATTTT. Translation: CASSPSGGGVSGNTIYF.